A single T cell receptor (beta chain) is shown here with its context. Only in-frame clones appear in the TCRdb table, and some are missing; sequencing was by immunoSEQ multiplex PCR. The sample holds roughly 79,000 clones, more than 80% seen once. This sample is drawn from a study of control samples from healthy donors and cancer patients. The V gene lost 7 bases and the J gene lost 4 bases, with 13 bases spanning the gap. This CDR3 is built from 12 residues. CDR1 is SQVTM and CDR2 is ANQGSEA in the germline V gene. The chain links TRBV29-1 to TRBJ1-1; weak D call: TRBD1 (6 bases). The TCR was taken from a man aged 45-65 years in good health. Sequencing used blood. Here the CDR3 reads CSGKQGSTEAFF. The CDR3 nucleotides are TGCAGCGGTAAACAGGGTTCCACTGAAGCTTTCTTT. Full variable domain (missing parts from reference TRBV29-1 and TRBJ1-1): SAVISQKPSRDICQRGTSLTIQCQVDSQVTMMFWYRQQPGQSLTLIATANQGSEATYESGFVIDKFPISRPNLTFSTLTVSNMSPEDSSIYLCSGKQGSTEAFFGQGTRLTVV.